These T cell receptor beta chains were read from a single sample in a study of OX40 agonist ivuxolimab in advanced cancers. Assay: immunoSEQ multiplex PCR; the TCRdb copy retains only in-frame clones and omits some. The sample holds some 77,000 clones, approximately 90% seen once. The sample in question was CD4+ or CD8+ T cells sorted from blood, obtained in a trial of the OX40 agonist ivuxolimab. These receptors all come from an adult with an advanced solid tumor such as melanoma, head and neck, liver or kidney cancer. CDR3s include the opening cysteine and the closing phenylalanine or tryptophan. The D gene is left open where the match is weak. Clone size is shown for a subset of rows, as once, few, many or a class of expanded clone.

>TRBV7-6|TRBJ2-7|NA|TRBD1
CASSSTGTGKVPYEQYF
TGTGCCAGCAGCTCAACCGGGACAGGGAAAGTCCCCTACGAGCAGTACTTC
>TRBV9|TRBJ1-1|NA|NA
CASSDPRRVRTEAFF
TGTGCCAGCAGCGATCCCCGGAGGGTTAGAACTGAAGCTTTCTTT
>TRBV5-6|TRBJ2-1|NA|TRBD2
CASGTGLAGVNEQFF
TGTGCCAGCGGGACCGGGCTAGCGGGCGTCAATGAGCAGTTCTTC
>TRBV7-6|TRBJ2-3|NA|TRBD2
CASSQPTSGLSTDTQYF
TGTGCCAGCAGCCAACCCACTAGCGGGCTTAGCACAGATACGCAGTATTTT
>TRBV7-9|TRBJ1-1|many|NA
CASSLFGGAQPNTEAFF
TGTGCCAGCAGCTTATTCGGAGGCGCGCAACCGAACACTGAAGCTTTCTTT
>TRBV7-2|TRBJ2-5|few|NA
CASSPQRVVVQETQYF
TGTGCCAGCAGCCCTCAGAGGGTTGTAGTCCAAGAGACCCAGTACTTC
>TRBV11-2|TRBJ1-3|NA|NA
CASSLDFRFVHF
TGTGCCAGCAGCTTAGATTTCCGGTTCGTCCATTTT
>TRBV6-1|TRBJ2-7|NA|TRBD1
CASSVSGGLSYEQYF
TGTGCCAGCAGTGTTTCAGGGGGCCTCTCCTACGAGCAGTACTTC
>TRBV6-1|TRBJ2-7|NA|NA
CASSEGSPDPYEQYF
TGTGCCAGCAGTGAAGGGAGTCCTGACCCCTACGAGCAGTACTTC
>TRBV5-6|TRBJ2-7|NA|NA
CASSPGAGTYEQYF
TGTGCCAGCAGCCCGGGGGCAGGGACCTACGAGCAGTACTTC
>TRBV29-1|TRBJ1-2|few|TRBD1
CSGTTGDAYGYTF
TGCAGCGGCACCACAGGGGACGCATATGGCTACACCTTC
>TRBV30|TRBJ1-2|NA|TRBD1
CAWSVGTDGYTF
TGTGCCTGGAGTGTGGGGACAGATGGCTACACCTTC
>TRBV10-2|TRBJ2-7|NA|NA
CASSQGGYEQYF
TGCGCCAGCTCTCAAGGGGGCTACGAGCAGTACTTC
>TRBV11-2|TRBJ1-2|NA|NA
CASSFAREDYGYTF
TGTGCCAGCAGCTTCGCCAGGGAGGACTATGGCTACACCTTC
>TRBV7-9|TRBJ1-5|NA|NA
CASSLASENQPQHF
TGTGCCAGCAGCTTAGCGTCCGAAAACCAGCCCCAGCATTTT
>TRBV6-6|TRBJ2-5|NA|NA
CASSYGTGGTQYF
TGTGCCAGCAGTTACGGGACTGGAGGGACCCAGTACTTC
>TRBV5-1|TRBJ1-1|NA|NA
CASRADTDGGVWTEAFF
TGCGCCAGCAGGGCGGATACGGACGGCGGGGTATGGACTGAAGCTTTCTTT
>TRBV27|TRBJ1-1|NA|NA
CASRLDARARWTEAFF
TGTGCCAGCAGGTTAGATGCGAGGGCCAGGTGGACTGAAGCTTTCTTT
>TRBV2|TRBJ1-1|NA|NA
CASRGENTEAFF
TGTGCCAGCAGGGGGGAGAACACTGAAGCTTTCTTT
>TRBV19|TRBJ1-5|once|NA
CASSIPYTGEYSNQPQHF
TGTGCCAGTAGTATTCCCTATACCGGTGAATATAGCAATCAGCCCCAGCATTTT
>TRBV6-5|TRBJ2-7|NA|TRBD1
CASSHRGSYEQYF
TGTGCCAGCAGTCACAGGGGCTCCTACGAGCAGTACTTC
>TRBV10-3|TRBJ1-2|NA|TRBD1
CAISEWTGSSGYFAGYTF
TGTGCCATCAGTGAGTGGACAGGGAGCAGCGGGTACTTTGCGGGCTACACCTTC